The 17 T cell receptor beta chains below come from one sample, sequenced in a study of blood T cell repertoires in COVID-19. Sequenced by immunoSEQ multiplex PCR; TCRdb stores in-frame clones only, minus some. The data show a few hundred thousand clones, 87% seen once. The sample consisted of PBMCs or T cells enriched from blood (not recorded which). The receptors stem from a woman between 50 and 59 years old who had recovered from COVID-19.

There are a few counts of this clone. The chain links TRBV7-9 to TRBJ1-5; the D is unclear. The length of the CDR3 is 14 residues. Germline values: CDR1 SEHNR, CDR2 FQNEAQ (reference sequence). Trimming took 1 base from V and 5 from J, leaving 9 bases between them. The CDR3 spells CASSLVGNDQPQHF. Here the CDR3 DNA reads TGTGCCAGCAGCTTAGTCGGGAATGATCAGCCCCAGCATTTT.

The chain has TRBV9 and TRBJ2-2; possibly TRBD1 for D (6 bases). The length of the CDR3 is 16 residues. Germline-derived CDR1 and CDR2 are SGDLS and YYNGEE. The V and J ends lost 3 bases and 4 bases respectively, with 16 bases between them. The CDR3 DNA reads TGTGCCAGCAGCGAAGATCCCCAAGGGGGCACCGGGGAGCTGTTTTTT. It translates to CASSEDPQGGTGELFF.

This chain joins TRBV7-2 and TRBJ1-5, with TRBD1 identical over 7 bases. The CDR3 is made up of 14 amino acids. Germline CDR1 reads SGHTA; CDR2 reads FQGNSA. The J segment lost 5 bases and the V segment lost 1 base, leaving 2 bases of the junction unmatched. The CDR3 sequence is CASSLGQGDQPQHF. The CDR3, as DNA: TGTGCCAGCAGCTTAGGACAGGGCGATCAGCCCCAGCATTTT. The full variable domain, its missing parts supplied by reference TRBV7-2 and TRBJ1-5, is GAGVSQSPSNKVTEKGKDVELRCDPISGHTALYWYRQSLGQGLEFLIYFQGNSAPDKSGLPSDRFSAERTGGSVSTLTIQRTQQEDSAVYLCASSLGQGDQPQHFGDGTRLSIL.

The chain uses TRBV7-2 and TRBJ1-5; 7 bases match TRBD1. V lost 3 bases and J lost 4; bases outside the gene matches: 6. The CDR3 is 15 residues long. Germline V CDR1 and CDR2: SGHTA, FQGNSA. CDR3 sequence reads: CASSFGTASNQPQHF. The CDR3 DNA reads as TGTGCCAGCAGCTTCGGGACAGCCTCTAATCAGCCCCAGCATTTT.

The chain couples TRBV19 to TRBJ1-1; D is unresolved. The CDR3 runs 14 residues. V was cut by 5 bases and J by 7 bases, with 17 bases left in between. Germline values: CDR1 LNHDA, CDR2 SQIVND (reference sequence). The CDR3 DNA follows: TGTGCCAGTAGTTTCAGGCCCACGGTGGGTGAAGCTTTCTTT. It codes for CASSFRPTVGEAFF.

This clone was seen more than once but under ten times. The rearrangement joins TRBV19 to TRBJ1-5, with a tentative D call TRBD1 (5 bases). Germline-derived CDR1 and CDR2 are LNHDA and SQIVND (reference sequence). Trimming removed 2 bases from V and 7 bases from J, with 12 bases in between. The CDR3 is 14 amino acids. The CDR3 loop reads CASSIPGLRQPQHF. Here the CDR3 DNA reads TGTGCCAGTAGTATACCAGGGTTGCGGCAGCCCCAGCATTTT.

The chain links TRBV7-2 to TRBJ1-2, with TRBD1 matching over 8 bases. In germline, CDR1 is SGHTA, CDR2 FQGNSA. J was trimmed by 3 bases and V by 3 bases; bases with no gene match: 12. The CDR3 consists of 17 residues. The CDR3 sequence is CASSLTTVGQGDYGYTF. CDR3 nucleotides: TGTGCCAGCAGCTTGACGACCGTTGGACAGGGAGACTATGGCTACACCTTC.

On this clone itself: Other DNA sequences in the same sample also yield this CDR3. V gene TRBV6-5 combines with J gene TRBJ2-7, with 7 nucleotides matching TRBD1. This CDR3 is 13 amino acids long. J gave up 3 bases and V 2 bases, and 1 base lay outside the gene matches. Per germline, CDR1 MNHEY and CDR2 SVGAGI. CDR3 in DNA: TGTGCCAGCAGTTACCGGGACAGCTACGAGCAGTACTTC. This encodes CASSYRDSYEQYF.

This chain links TRBV7-9 with TRBJ1-2; no clear D. The CDR3 contains 16 residues. V dropped 1 base and J dropped 5 bases, with 17 bases sitting between them. CDR1 is SEHNR, CDR2 FQNEAQ, per germline (reference sequence). The CDR3 loop is CASSLGRAGGLYGYTF. CDR3 nucleotide sequence: TGTGCCAGCAGCTTAGGGAGAGCAGGAGGTCTATATGGCTACACCTTC.

V and J are TRBV18 and TRBJ2-7; D unclear. Germline CDR1 and CDR2: KGHSH and LQKENI. CDR3 length equals 11 residues. Trimming shortened V by 2 bases and J by 6 bases, and 5 bases separated the two germline ends. The CDR3 coding sequence is TGTGCCAGCTCACCATCTAGCGAGCAGTACTTC. This encodes CASSPSSEQYF.

The sample holds a few counts of this clone. The chain uses TRBV6-5 and TRBJ1-1; D gene unclear. V was trimmed by 6 bases and J by 0 bases, leaving 11 bases between them. Germline V gives CDR1 MNHEY, CDR2 SVGAGI. The CDR3 consists of 14 residues. Here the CDR3 DNA reads TGTGCCAGCAGCCCCGATCGGGTGAACACTGAAGCTTTCTTT. Its translation is CASSPDRVNTEAFF.

The chain uses TRBV3-1 (or the pseudogene TRBV3-2) and TRBJ1-4; no clear D gene. Germline V gives CDR1 LGHDT, CDR2 YNNKEL (reference sequence). The V end lost 6 bases, the J end lost 8 bases, and 10 bases lay between the germline ends. The CDR3 length is 12 residues. The CDR3 spells CASRREEEKLFF. In nucleotides, the CDR3 is TGTGCCAGCAGGAGAGAAGAGGAAAAACTGTTTTTT.

This clone was observed a few times. The V and J genes are TRBV30 and TRBJ2-7, with a weak D call TRBD2 (5 bases). The CDR3 totals 12 residues. Germline CDR1 is GTSNPN and CDR2 is SVGIG (reference sequence). V was clipped by 7 bases and J by 3 bases, with 13 bases between them. The CDR3 region is CAYLSRDYEQYF. DNA for the CDR3: TGTGCCTACTTGAGCCGGGACTACGAGCAGTACTTC.

Comments on this clone: Other DNA sequences in the sample encode the same CDR3. The chain couples TRBV18 to TRBJ2-6; no clear D gene. Germline lookup yields CDR1 KGHSH and CDR2 LQKENI. The length of the CDR3 is 15 residues. The germline V and J ends were trimmed by 3 bases and 0 bases, with 6 bases remaining between them. CDR3 sequence: CASSPPSSGANVLTF. The CDR3, as DNA: TGTGCCAGCTCACCGCCGAGCTCTGGGGCCAACGTCCTGACTTTC.

This clone showed up just once. The chain has TRBV19 and TRBJ2-3, with 13 bases aligning to TRBD2. The V gene end was trimmed by 5 bases and the J gene end by 2 bases; junction bases not matched to a gene: 1. The CDR3 is 15 residues long. The V gene's germline CDR1 is LNHDA and CDR2 SQIVND (reference sequence). Here the CDR3 DNA reads TGTGCCAGTAGTGGACTAGCGGGGGCCACAGATACGCAGTATTTT. Translated, it gives CASSGLAGATDTQYF. The whole variable domain, filled in from reference TRBV19 and TRBJ2-3, reads DGGITQSPKYLFRKEGQNVTLSCEQNLNHDAMYWYRQDPGQGLRLIYYSQIVNDFQKGDIAEGYSVSREKKESFPLTVTSAQKNPTAFYLCASSGLAGATDTQYFGPGTRLTVL.

The V call is TRBV28, the J call TRBJ1-2; TRBD1 agrees at 8 bases. V trimming: 5 bases; J trimming: 5 bases; junction bases outside the gene matches: 10. CDR1 and CDR2 from the germline V gene are MDHEN and SYDVKM. The CDR3 is 15 residues long. For the CDR3, the DNA is TGTGCCAGCAGTCTCGGGACAGGAAGGGCGTATGGCTACACCTTC. Translation gives CASSLGTGRAYGYTF.

The J gene is TRBJ1-5, the V gene TRBV4-1; possibly TRBD1 for D (6 bases). This CDR3 contains 18 residues. V dropped 1 base and J dropped 1 base, with 17 bases sitting between them. CDR1 and CDR2 from the germline V gene are MGHRA and YSYEKL. CDR3 residues: CASSQAISGARSNQPQHF. As DNA, the CDR3 is TGCGCCAGCAGCCAAGCAATATCAGGGGCGAGGAGCAATCAGCCCCAGCATTTT.